This entry features one T cell receptor beta chain sequence. Its target is not known. Produced via immunoSEQ multiplex PCR; TCRdb's table is partial and in-frame only. The sample yields roughly 140,000 clones, under 95% seen once. These data are taken from a study of T cell responses to AZD1222 COVID-19 vaccine. Study-level information: Second-dose groups at about 4 or about 12 weeks were pooled.

General observations from the study: Spike was spanned by vaccine-associated CD4 TCRs, which were dominant at 160-218 and 743-854.

The CDR3 has 17 amino acids. Germline values: CDR1 KGHSH, CDR2 LQKENI. Deletions cut 6 bases from V and 2 bases from J, with 22 bases between. V usage is TRBV18 and J usage is TRBJ1-1; D gene ambiguous. The TCR sequence derives from an adult in good health. Sample: peripheral blood, taken on day 0 of AZD1222 vaccination. The CDR3 protein is CASSPTSGVDFNTEAFF. CDR3 DNA sequence: TGTGCCAGCTCCCCGACCTCCGGGGTGGACTTTAACACTGAAGCTTTCTTT.